These 17 T cell receptor beta chains originate from one sample sequenced in a study of T cells after yellow fever vaccination. From the 5' RACE reads, TCRdb called clonotypes with MiXCR, one entry per CDR3 protein. The table shows 100,000 to 150,000 distinct CDR3 sequences, with 7.4% occurring only once. Sequenced material: CD4+ T cells sorted from PBMCs, taken 10 days after the first yellow fever vaccination. Receptors were obtained from a man between 18 and 29 years old who received the YFV17D yellow fever vaccine.

This clonotype was found many times. This chain uses TRBV10-3 with TRBJ1-2; weak D call: TRBD1 (6 bases). The CDR3 is made up of 15 amino acids. Germline assignment: CDR1 ENHRY and CDR2 SYGVKD. Trimming stripped 2 bases from V and 5 bases from J, with 15 bases between. Here the CDR3 reads CAISEPSGGSYGYTF. The CDR3 DNA follows: TGTGCCATCAGTGAGCCGTCGGGGGGCTCATATGGCTACACCTTC.

This clonotype was seen many times. The V and J genes are TRBV11-1 and TRBJ1-2, with 9 nucleotides matching TRBD1. Losses at the gene ends were 5 bases for V and 4 bases for J; bases not matched to a gene: 8. CDR1 is SGHAT, CDR2 FQDESV, per germline (reference sequence). This CDR3 is built from 15 residues. DNA of the CDR3: TGTGCCAGCAGCACCTCCGGGACAGGGATCTATGGCTACACCTTC. It translates to CASSTSGTGIYGYTF.

This chain uses TRBV5-6 with TRBJ2-1; D is undetermined. Trimming cost V 1 base and J 0 bases, with 11 bases left between them. The CDR3 runs 16 residues. The germline V gene encodes CDR1 SGHDT and CDR2 YYEEEE. In DNA form, the CDR3 reads TGTGCCAGCAGCTTGCCCAACCAATACTCCTACAATGAGCAGTTCTTC. This gives the protein CASSLPNQYSYNEQFF.

The sample holds many counts of this clonotype. This rearrangement joins TRBV7-9 to TRBJ2-7; D may be TRBD2 (5 bases). Germline lookup yields CDR1 SEHNR and CDR2 FQNEAQ (reference sequence). This CDR3 region has 13 residues. Trimming shortened V by 1 base and J by 3 bases, and 7 bases separated the two germline ends. CDR3 sequence: CASSLGEGYEQYF. In DNA, the CDR3 is TGTGCCAGCAGCTTAGGAGAGGGCTACGAGCAGTACTTC.

This clonotype was seen at least ten times. The chain combines TRBV6-1 with TRBJ2-1; TRBD2 matches 12 bases. CDR1 and CDR2 (germline): MNHNS, SASEGT. The CDR3 covers 13 residues. The ends lost 8 bases at V and 7 bases at J; junction bases unmatched: 3. CDR3 coding DNA: TGTGCCAGCCGAACTAGCGGGGGGAATGAGCAGTTCTTC. Its protein product is CASRTSGGNEQFF.

Ten or more counts support this clonotype. The chain recombines TRBV12-3 or TRBV12-4 with TRBJ2-3; perhaps D is TRBD1 or TRBD2 (5 bases each). Trimming stripped 3 bases from V and 4 bases from J, with 11 bases between. The CDR3 runs 14 residues. CDR3 DNA: TGTGCCAGCAGTTTTGGGGCCGGGGCAGATACGCAGTATTTT. As protein: CASSFGAGADTQYF.

This clonotype came up many times. The chain combines TRBV7-2 with TRBJ1-5; D unclear. Looked up from germline, CDR1 is SGHTA and CDR2 is FQGNSA. This CDR3 comprises 15 residues. With 3 bases removed from V and 0 bases from J, the gap between germline ends came to 9 bases. CDR3 sequence (DNA): TGTGCCAGCAGCTTGGAAGTTTATAGCAATCAGCCCCAGCATTTT. Encoded protein: CASSLEVYSNQPQHF.

V is TRBV19 and J is TRBJ1-2, with D uncertain. The CDR3 totals 13 residues. CDR1 LNHDA and CDR2 SQIVND come from the germline V gene (reference sequence). With 0 bases removed from V and 5 bases from J, the gap between germline ends came to 7 bases. The CDR3 sequence is CASSIEDKYGYTF. Written as DNA, the CDR3 is TGTGCCAGTAGTATAGAAGATAAGTATGGCTACACCTTC.

J is TRBJ2-1 and V is TRBV20-1; a weak D match, TRBD2 (6 bases). Trimming shortened V by 5 bases and J by 5 bases, and 19 bases separated the two germline ends. The CDR3 covers 15 residues. The germline gives CDR1 DFQATT, CDR2 SNEGSKA (reference sequence). CDR3 region: CSALTLAWADNEQFF. The CDR3 DNA follows: TGCAGTGCTTTGACACTAGCCTGGGCGGACAATGAGCAGTTCTTC.

This clonotype was recorded many times. This CDR3 reads CASSPGAYYDKQYF. DNA for the CDR3: TGTGCCAGCAGCCCCGGGGCATACTACGATAAGCAGTACTTC. The chain links TRBV7-2 to TRBJ2-7; D is possibly TRBD1 or TRBD2 (5 bases each). Germline CDR1 is SGHTA and CDR2 is FQGNSA. The V end lost 5 bases, the J end lost 8 bases, and 19 bases lay between the germline ends. The CDR3 has 14 residues. The full variable domain, rest sourced from reference TRBV7-2 and TRBJ2-7, is GAGVSQSPSNKVTEKGKDVELRCDPISGHTALYWYRQSLGQGLEFLIYFQGNSAPDKSGLPSDRFSAERTGGSVSTLTIQRTQQEDSAVYLCASSPGAYYDKQYFGPGTRLTVT.

Notes on this clonotype: This could be a read error, since a much larger clone is one nucleotide away. V and J are TRBV4-2 and TRBJ1-4, with D maybe TRBD1 (5 bases). This CDR3 has 16 residues. Germline-derived CDR1 and CDR2 are LGHNA and YNFKEQ. Trimming pared 1 base from V and 5 bases from J, leaving 14 bases between. CDR3 residues: CASSQAAARANEKLFF. CDR3 nucleotide sequence: TGTGCCAGCAGCCAAGCAGCAGCCAGGGCCAATGAAAAACTGTTTTTT.

This clonotype was seen ten or more times. V is TRBV7-3 and J is TRBJ2-2; no firm D call. The CDR3 totals 14 residues. Germline loops: CDR1 SGHTA, CDR2 FQGTGA. Trimming took off 1 base at V and 5 bases at J, with 8 bases between the two ends. The DNA for the CDR3 is TGTGCCAGCAGCTTAAGCCGTTGGACCGGGGAGCTGTTTTTT. Translated, it gives CASSLSRWTGELFF.

This clonotype was counted many times. The V gene is TRBV5-1, the J gene TRBJ2-5; 7 positions agree with TRBD2. The CDR3 contains 15 residues. The junction had 4 bases not matched to a gene; V was cut back by 1 base and J by 1 base. CDR1 and CDR2 (germline): SGHRS, YFSETQ. The CDR3 here is CASSLWGGFQETQYF. CDR3 bases: TGCGCCAGCAGCTTGTGGGGGGGATTCCAAGAGACCCAGTACTTC.

On this clonotype itself: A read error is possible here, since a much larger clone lies one base away. This chain uses TRBV4-1 with TRBJ2-4, with a possible D match to TRBD1 (7 bases). CDR1 and CDR2 from the germline V gene are MGHRA and YSYEKL. This CDR3 contains 17 residues. This chain's CDR3 is CAISHGTGEAAKNIQYF. The CDR3 nucleotides are TGCGCCATCAGCCATGGCACAGGGGAGGCGGCCAAAAACATTCAGTACTTC.

In this sample, this clonotype turned up a few times. The V gene is TRBV5-4, the J gene TRBJ2-7; D is tentatively TRBD1 or TRBD2 (5 bases each). The CDR3 spans 12 residues. The V gene lost 4 bases and the J gene lost 5 bases, with 10 bases spanning the gap. Germline values: CDR1 SGHNT, CDR2 YYREEE (reference sequence). The CDR3 region has the DNA TGTGCCAGCAGCCGGGACGTCCACGAGCAGTACGTC. It yields the protein CASSRDVHEQYV.

This clonotype has a count of ten or more. The chain combines TRBV7-3 with TRBJ2-3, with 8 bases identical to TRBD2. From germline, CDR1 is SGHTA and CDR2 FQGTGA. J was trimmed by 4 bases and V by 2 bases; bases with no gene match: 8. This CDR3 contains 16 residues. The DNA for the CDR3 is TGTGCCAGCAGCTTATCGGTAACTAGCGGAGCAGATACGCAGTATTTT. Translated: CASSLSVTSGADTQYF.

This clonotype was recorded many times. The chain uses TRBV27 and TRBJ1-2; D is undetermined. Germline V gene sequence: CDR1 MNHEY, CDR2 SMNVEV (reference sequence). The CDR3 contains 14 residues. Trimming removed 0 bases at V and 3 bases at J, with 8 bases between. The CDR3 loop reads CASSLSLGDYGYTF. CDR3 in DNA: TGTGCCAGCAGTTTATCGCTGGGAGACTATGGCTACACCTTC.